One sample yielded the 8 T cell receptor beta chains listed below, sequenced in a study of T-cell memory formation after mild COVID-19. Using its own MiXCR run on the 5' RACE reads, TCRdb lists one record per CDR3 protein. In the table there are roughly 140,000 distinct CDR3 sequences, 13% to 15% of which are singletons. The sample consisted of PBMCs or a T cell subset sorted from them (not recorded which). The receptors were sampled from an adult woman who had mild COVID-19 (a few samples of this study predate the infection). Cell type and time point are not known.

The chain couples TRBV7-9 to TRBJ2-5, with D tentatively TRBD1 (7 bases). V lost 4 bases, J lost 4 bases, and 28 bases lay in between. The CDR3 totals 19 residues. From germline, CDR1 is SEHNR and CDR2 FQNEAQ (reference sequence). The CDR3 DNA reads TGTGCCAGCAGCTCCCGAGGGGGGACAGCTCACAACAGGATAGAGACCCAGTACTTC. Amino acid sequence: CASSSRGGTAHNRIETQYF.

This clonotype was counted only a few times. V and J are TRBV4-1 and TRBJ2-7, with 7 bases identical to TRBD1. The CDR3 totals 15 residues. J was trimmed by 2 bases and V by 1 base; bases with no gene match: 5. The germline V gene has CDR1 MGHRA and CDR2 YSYEKL. The CDR3 bases are TGCGCCAGCAGCCAAGTTTCGGACAGGACCTACGAGCAGTACTTC. Translated: CASSQVSDRTYEQYF.

This clonotype appeared many times. This chain uses TRBV5-1 with TRBJ2-1; D may be TRBD1 or TRBD2 (5 bases each). CDR1 is SGHRS, CDR2 YFSETQ, per germline. V lost 0 bases and J lost 4, with 14 bases in between. CDR3 size: 16 residues. CDR3 in amino acids: CASSLDSGTNYNEQFF. For the CDR3, the DNA is TGCGCCAGCAGCTTGGATTCAGGGACCAATTACAATGAGCAGTTCTTC.

The table lists this clonotype with a few counts. CDR3 sequence (DNA): TGCAGCGTTGAAGGGCTAGCGGGAGCCAATGAGCAGTTCTTC. Its translation is CSVEGLAGANEQFF. This chain joins TRBV29-1 and TRBJ2-1, with 10 positions matching TRBD2. The CDR3 length is 14 residues. CDR1 SQVTM and CDR2 ANQGSEA come from the germline V gene. V gave up 1 base and J gave up 6 bases; unmatched junction bases: 3.

This clonotype was seen more than once but under ten times. J is TRBJ2-1 and V is TRBV5-5; D uncertain. This CDR3 spans 15 amino acids. Trimming removed 4 bases from V and 0 bases from J, with 11 bases in between. In germline, CDR1 is SGHKS, CDR2 YYEKEE (reference sequence). Here the CDR3 reads CASSPHWTSYNEQFF. CDR3 DNA: TGTGCCAGCAGCCCCCACTGGACCTCCTACAATGAGCAGTTCTTC.

The gene calls are TRBV4-2 and TRBJ2-5; a possible D gene is TRBD2 (7 bases). V dropped 4 bases and J dropped 5 bases, with 8 bases sitting between them. The CDR3 has 12 residues. Germline loops: CDR1 LGHNA, CDR2 YNFKEQ. The CDR3, as DNA: TGTGCCAGCAGCCCGGGGGGCGAGACCCAGTACTTC. It translates to CASSPGGETQYF.

This clonotype was observed a few times. J is TRBJ2-5 and V is TRBV7-9; D gene unclear. V was trimmed by 5 bases and J by 3 bases, leaving 19 bases between them. This CDR3 comprises 16 residues. CDR1 and CDR2 from the germline V gene are SEHNR and FQNEAQ (reference sequence). The chain's CDR3 is CASSPAYSVGKETQYF. The CDR3 DNA is TGTGCCAGCAGCCCCGCTTATAGTGTGGGGAAAGAGACCCAGTACTTC.

This clonotype has just a few counts. The chain recombines TRBV6-2 or TRBV6-3 with TRBJ2-7; D ambiguous. V was clipped by 4 bases and J by 5 bases, with 18 bases between them. This CDR3 region has 15 residues. Germline V gene data show CDR1 as MNHEY and CDR2 as SVGEGT. DNA for the CDR3: TGTGCCAGCAGTTTCTACCGGTCTCAGGCCGACGAGCAGTACTTC. This encodes CASSFYRSQADEQYF.